This record concerns one TCR beta chain sequence. Its specificity is unknown. Germline values: CDR1 MNHEY, CDR2 SVGAGI. The V end lost 0 bases, the J end lost 2 bases, and 2 bases lay between the germline ends. The CDR3 extends over 13 amino acids. The sample is drawn from a study of T cells in localized non-small cell lung cancer. Overall study findings and caveats: Tumor samples were not multi-region, leaving intratumor heterogeneity unexcluded. Of the tissues analyzed, uninvolved adjacent lung showed maximal T cell clonality, greater than tumor.

Only in-frame clones appear in the TCRdb table, and some are missing; sequencing was by immunoSEQ multiplex PCR. The sample consists of under 150,000 clones, approximately 88% of them appearing once. Sample: peripheral blood, taken before any cancer treatment. The source is a female donor aged 60 or older with stage I lung adenocarcinoma. V and J are TRBV6-5 and TRBJ2-1; no definite D call. This CDR3 is CASSYSAYNEQFF. CDR3 nucleotides: TGTGCCAGCAGTTACTCTGCCTACAATGAGCAGTTCTTC.